A selection of T cell receptor beta chains follows, all from one sample in a study of shared clonotypes between healthy human individuals. Data came from immunoSEQ multiplex PCR; TCRdb stores just in-frame clones and leaves some out. The data hold just over 2,000,000 clones, with about 95% observed a single time. Source material: naive CD4+ T cells sorted from blood. The receptors come from a man aged 18 to 35 in good health. Each CDR3 is given with its conserved first and last residue. The D gene is left open where the match is weak. Part of the rows lack a size; the others show once, few, many or a class for expanded clones.

length	size	D	V	J	CDR3	DNA
13	few	NA	TRBV6-5	TRBJ2-7	CASSSRPSGEQYF	TGTGCCAGCAGTAGCCGACCGAGTGGGGAGCAGTACTTC
15	NA	NA	TRBV18	TRBJ1-4	CASSPPAVGNEKLFF	TGTGCCAGCTCACCCCCGGCGGTGGGTAATGAAAAACTGTTTTTT
15	NA	NA	TRBV6-6	TRBJ2-7	CASSYSGGGFYEQYF	TGTGCCAGCAGTTACTCGGGAGGGGGCTTCTACGAGCAGTACTTC
15	NA	TRBD1	TRBV7-2	TRBJ1-6	CASSLGDRDNSPLHF	TGTGCCAGCAGCTTAGGGGACAGGGATAATTCACCCCTCCACTTT
9	few	NA	TRBV29-1	TRBJ1-2	CSDLSGYTF	TGCAGTGACCTGAGTGGCTACACCTTC
15	few	NA	TRBV4-1	TRBJ2-2	CASSQVDLGAGELFF	TGCGCCAGCAGCCAAGTGGATCTAGGGGCCGGGGAGCTGTTTTTT
15	NA	TRBD1	TRBV9	TRBJ1-4	CASSDRDSTNEKLFF	TGTGCCAGCAGCGACCGGGACAGTACTAATGAAAAACTGTTTTTT
13	NA	NA	TRBV7-3	TRBJ2-1	CASSLIADNEQFF	TGTGCCAGCAGCTTAATTGCTGACAATGAGCAGTTCTTC
15	few	TRBD2	TRBV9	TRBJ2-2	CASSVSGGYTGELFF	TGTGCCAGCAGCGTTAGCGGGGGATACACCGGGGAGCTGTTTTTT
12	NA	NA	TRBV25-1	TRBJ1-4	CASSRPGEKLFF	TGTGCCAGCAGTCGACCGGGTGAAAAACTGTTTTTT
15	once	NA	TRBV9	TRBJ1-2	CASSVVQSANYGYTF	TGTGCCAGCAGCGTAGTTCAGTCAGCTAACTATGGCTACACCTTC
13	NA	NA	TRBV18	TRBJ1-2	CASSPGADYGYTF	TGTGCCAGCTCACCGGGTGCCGACTATGGCTACACCTTC
14	NA	NA	TRBV4-3	TRBJ1-1	CASSQEGPGAEAFF	TGCGCCAGCAGCCAAGAAGGGCCAGGTGCTGAAGCTTTCTTT
13	NA	NA	TRBV5-1	TRBJ2-6	CASSMGGANVLTF	TGCGCCAGCAGTATGGGTGGGGCCAACGTCCTGACTTTC
16	NA	NA	TRBV7-9	TRBJ1-2	CASSLGRPGEGYGYTF	TGTGCCAGCAGCTTAGGGCGGCCCGGGGAGGGCTATGGCTACACCTTC
15	NA	NA	TRBV5-1	TRBJ2-2	CASSLVVFTTGELFF	TGCGCCAGCAGCTTGGTGGTGTTTACAACCGGGGAGCTGTTTTTT
15	NA	NA	TRBV5-1	TRBJ1-5	CASSLEGVTNQPQHF	TGCGCCAGCAGCTTGGAAGGTGTAACTAATCAGCCCCAGCATTTT
14	NA	TRBD1	TRBV5-6	TRBJ1-4	CASSFGQGQEKLFF	TGTGCCAGCAGCTTTGGACAGGGGCAAGAAAAACTGTTTTTT
14	NA	NA	TRBV4-1	TRBJ1-2	CASSQGGVGNGYTF	TGCGCCAGCAGCCAAGGGGGGGTAGGGAATGGCTACACCTTC
16	NA	NA	TRBV9	TRBJ2-4	CASSPSHPVAKNIQYF	TGTGCCAGCAGCCCCTCACACCCCGTAGCCAAAAACATTCAGTACTTC
16	NA	NA	TRBV4-1	TRBJ2-7	CASSHMGHSVGDEQYF	TGCGCCAGCAGCCATATGGGACATAGCGTTGGGGACGAGCAGTACTTC
15	NA	NA	TRBV5-1	TRBJ1-5	CASSFSGTSNQPQHF	TGCGCCAGCAGCTTCTCGGGGACGAGCAATCAGCCCCAGCATTTT
14	NA	TRBD2	TRBV6-6	TRBJ2-5	CASSLPSGQETQYF	TGTGCCAGCAGTTTGCCTAGCGGACAAGAGACCCAGTACTTC
14	NA	TRBD1	TRBV2	TRBJ1-1	CASTGTGVNTEAFF	TGTGCCAGCACTGGGACAGGGGTAAACACTGAAGCTTTCTTT
15	NA	NA	TRBV7-8	TRBJ1-4	CASSWGDRTNEKLFF	TGTGCCAGCAGCTGGGGTGACAGAACTAATGAAAAACTGTTTTTT
16	NA	NA	TRBV15	TRBJ1-5	CATSRDSDSHHQPQHF	TGTGCCACCAGCAGAGATTCGGACAGCCACCATCAGCCCCAGCATTTT
14	NA	NA	TRBV7-8	TRBJ2-7	CASSSGDRPYEQYF	TGTGCCAGCAGTTCGGGTGACAGGCCCTACGAGCAGTACTTC
14	NA	NA	TRBV10-1	TRBJ1-6	CASSSGRPNSPLHF	TGCGCCAGCAGTTCGGGACGGCCCAATTCACCCCTCCACTTT
15	once	NA	TRBV5-1	TRBJ1-1	CASSLAVGGLAEAFF	TGCGCCAGCAGCTTGGCCGTTGGGGGGCTCGCTGAAGCTTTCTTT
13	NA	NA	TRBV10-3	TRBJ1-4	CAISESEKEKLFF	TGTGCCATCAGTGAGTCCGAAAAGGAAAAACTGTTTTTT
14	NA	NA	TRBV6-5	TRBJ1-3	CASSYQGQGNTIYF	TGTGCCAGCAGTTACCAGGGGCAAGGAAACACCATATATTTT
15	NA	NA	TRBV19	TRBJ1-5	CASSMRGDSNQPQHF	TGTGCCAGTAGTATGAGGGGAGATAGCAATCAGCCCCAGCATTTT
14	once	TRBD1	TRBV10-3	TRBJ2-3	CAIRGTESTDTQYF	TGTGCCATCAGGGGGACAGAGAGCACAGATACGCAGTATTTT
13	NA	NA	TRBV10-1	TRBJ2-7	CASRIQRTYEQYF	TGCGCCAGCAGGATACAGAGAACCTACGAGCAGTACTTC
17	NA	NA	TRBV7-2	TRBJ1-1	CASSLRETEVMNTEAFF	TGTGCCAGCAGCTTAAGGGAGACTGAAGTCATGAACACTGAAGCTTTCTTT
13	NA	NA	TRBV10-1	TRBJ2-5	CASSESTGETQYF	TGCGCCAGCAGTGAGTCGACTGGAGAGACCCAGTACTTC
13	NA	NA	TRBV6-5	TRBJ1-6	CASTYRVGSPLHF	TGTGCCAGCACCTACAGGGTGGGTTCACCCCTCCACTTT
12	NA	NA	TRBV6-1	TRBJ2-4	CASSERPRGQYF	TGTGCCAGCAGTGAACGGCCAAGGGGTCAGTACTTC
12	NA	NA	TRBV30	TRBJ1-4	CAWSHGIPKLFF	TGTGCCTGGAGCCACGGGATCCCAAAACTGTTTTTT
13	NA	NA	TRBV30	TRBJ1-1	CAWSGMMHTEAFF	TGTGCCTGGAGCGGTATGATGCACACTGAAGCTTTCTTT
14	NA	TRBD1	TRBV7-9	TRBJ2-3	CASSLDRSTDTQYF	TGTGCCAGCAGCTTGGACAGGAGCACAGATACGCAGTATTTT
15	NA	TRBD1	TRBV6-1	TRBJ2-3	CASSGGQGSTDTQYF	TGTGCCAGCAGTGGCGGACAGGGGAGCACAGATACGCAGTATTTT
14	NA	TRBD1	TRBV27	TRBJ1-5	CASSYRGSNQPQHF	TGTGCCAGCAGTTACAGGGGTAGCAATCAGCCCCAGCATTTT
18	NA	TRBD2	TRBV2	TRBJ2-6	CASDPRGGSLPGANVLTF	TGTGCCAGCGATCCCCGTGGCGGGAGTCTCCCTGGGGCCAACGTCCTGACTTTC
14	NA	TRBD1	TRBV5-6	TRBJ2-7	CASSPGQYSYEQYF	TGTGCCAGCAGCCCGGGACAGTACTCCTACGAGCAGTACTTC
15	NA	NA	TRBV11-3	TRBJ2-2	CASSPTAPNTGELFF	TGTGCCAGCAGCCCTACAGCCCCGAACACCGGGGAGCTGTTTTTT
11	NA	NA	TRBV30	TRBJ2-1	CAWLQNNEQFF	TGTGCCTGGTTACAGAACAATGAGCAGTTCTTC
12	few	NA	TRBV2	TRBJ1-6	CASRTLGGPLHF	TGTGCCAGCAGGACACTCGGAGGACCCCTCCACTTT
13	NA	NA	TRBV6-5	TRBJ1-5	CASRQSDNQPQHF	TGTGCCAGCAGACAATCTGACAATCAGCCCCAGCATTTT
14	NA	NA	TRBV6-6	TRBJ2-2	CASSGGAGTGELFF	TGTGCCAGCAGTGGGGGGGCTGGCACCGGGGAGCTGTTTTTT
17	few	NA	TRBV18	TRBJ1-1	CASSPVHVGTVNTEAFF	TGTGCCAGCTCACCAGTTCACGTCGGGACCGTGAACACTGAAGCTTTCTTT
14	NA	NA	TRBV19	TRBJ2-5	CASSEGSAGKTQYF	TGTGCCAGTAGCGAGGGGTCGGCTGGAAAGACCCAGTACTTC
15	NA	NA	TRBV7-2	TRBJ1-2	CASSSRNREGYGYTF	TGTGCCAGCAGCTCGCGAAACAGGGAGGGATATGGCTACACCTTC
14	NA	NA	TRBV18	TRBJ1-1	CASASLSGNTEAFF	TGTGCCAGCGCATCTCTGTCTGGGAACACTGAAGCTTTCTTT
15	NA	NA	TRBV11-2	TRBJ1-3	CASSFWGSSGNTIYF	TGTGCCAGCAGCTTCTGGGGTTCCTCTGGAAACACCATATATTTT